These 27 T cell receptor beta chains were all obtained from the same sample, sequenced in a study of cytomegalovirus exposure and HLA in healthy donors. Using immunoSEQ multiplex PCR, the repertoire was profiled, and TCRdb retains in-frame clones only, with some absent. Of more than 110,000 clones in the sample, around four fifths were seen once. Sample: PBMCs. The receptors were gathered from a woman aged 25 to 39 in good health and CMV-seronegative.

This chain joins TRBV7-9 and TRBJ2-7, with a weak D call TRBD1 (5 bases). The CDR3 is 16 amino acids. The V gene's germline CDR1 is SEHNR and CDR2 FQNEAQ (reference sequence). V dropped 3 bases and J dropped 5 bases, with 20 bases sitting between them. CDR3: CASSFDQGRVWNEQYF. The CDR3 DNA reads TGTGCCAGCAGCTTTGATCAGGGCCGGGTGTGGAACGAGCAGTACTTC.

The V gene is TRBV20-1, the J gene TRBJ1-1; no firm D call. V lost 6 bases, J lost 8 bases, and 13 bases lay in between. This CDR3 comprises 11 residues. The germline gives CDR1 DFQATT, CDR2 SNEGSKA (reference sequence). This CDR3 is CSAKRMAEAFF. The CDR3 region has the DNA TGCAGTGCCAAGAGGATGGCGGAAGCTTTCTTT.

This rearrangement joins TRBV5-6 to TRBJ2-5; possible D gene TRBD2, 7 bases. Trimming took off 2 bases at V and 1 base at J, with 21 bases between the two ends. There are 18 residues in the CDR3. Germline CDR1 and CDR2: SGHDT and YYEEEE. This CDR3 reads CASSFSSGKRGAQETQYF. The CDR3 nucleotides read TGTGCCAGCAGCTTCTCCTCAGGGAAACGGGGGGCCCAAGAGACCCAGTACTTC.

V gene TRBV11-2 combines with J gene TRBJ1-1; D is unresolved. Trimming removed 1 base from V and 7 bases from J, with 10 bases in between. CDR3 size: 13 residues. Germline V gene lookup returns CDR1 SGHAT and CDR2 FQNNGV. This chain's CDR3 is CASSLGEGYEAFF. CDR3 bases: TGTGCCAGCAGCTTAGGGGAGGGATATGAAGCTTTCTTT.

This chain joins TRBV29-1 and TRBJ1-1, with D unclear. V was shortened by 7 bases and J by 5 bases, with 17 bases between the two germline ends. There are 13 residues in the CDR3. Per germline, CDR1 SQVTM and CDR2 ANQGSEA. The CDR3 reads CSALGRLGTEAFF. The CDR3, as DNA: TGCAGCGCCCTGGGGAGGTTGGGGACTGAAGCTTTCTTT.

The chain is built from TRBV4-3 and TRBJ2-4; 7 bases align to TRBD2. J lost 8 bases, V lost 0 bases, and 4 bases had no gene match. CDR3 length: 14 residues. Per germline, CDR1 LGHNA and CDR2 YSLEER. The CDR3 region has the DNA TGCGCCAGCAGCCAAGAGGGGGGGTGGGACATTCAGTACTTC. This sequence encodes CASSQEGGWDIQYF.

The V gene is TRBV7-2, the J gene TRBJ1-2; TRBD1 matches at 8 bases. The length of the CDR3 is 17 residues. Unmatched junction bases numbered 12, after V lost 5 bases and J lost 1 base. CDR1 and CDR2 (germline): SGHTA, FQGNSA. In nucleotides, the CDR3 is TGTGCCAGCAGCGGTTACGAAACCAGGGGGCATAACTATGGCTACACCTTC. Amino acid sequence: CASSGYETRGHNYGYTF.

The chain recombines TRBV28 with TRBJ1-1; D is unresolved. The V gene lost 8 bases and the J gene lost 3 bases, with 10 bases spanning the gap. Germline lookup yields CDR1 MDHEN and CDR2 SYDVKM. This CDR3 is 12 amino acids long. CDR3 nucleotides: TGTGCCAGCCGATCGAGTTACACTGAAGCTTTCTTT. Translated: CASRSSYTEAFF.

The V gene is TRBV6-6, the J gene TRBJ2-1; 8 nucleotides line up with TRBD1. J lost 2 bases, V lost 6 bases, and 9 bases had no gene match. Per germline, CDR1 MNHNY and CDR2 SVGAGI (reference sequence). This CDR3 region has 16 residues. Here the CDR3 DNA reads TGTGCCAGCAGGGACCGGGACAGGAGAACCTACAATGAGCAGTTCTTC. Its translation: CASRDRDRRTYNEQFF.

The V call is TRBV10-2, the J call TRBJ2-7; 8 positions match TRBD2. Germline V CDR1 and CDR2: WSHSY, SAAADI. The trim removed 8 bases at V and 7 bases at J, leaving 16 bases unmatched. The CDR3 covers 15 residues. The chain's CDR3 is CASGPVTGGNGEQYF. DNA of the CDR3: TGCGCCAGCGGACCCGTGACGGGGGGGAACGGGGAGCAGTACTTC.

This sequence joins TRBV6-1 and TRBJ2-5, with 8 bases identical to TRBD1. The CDR3 sequence is 18 residues long. V was pared by 3 bases and J by 3 bases, with 15 bases of the junction left unmatched. CDR1 is MNHNS, CDR2 SASEGT, per germline. This chain's CDR3 is CASSEGQVFLAPKETQYF. CDR3 nucleotides: TGTGCCAGCAGTGAGGGACAGGTTTTTTTGGCCCCGAAAGAGACCCAGTACTTC.

The chain is built from TRBV4-1 and TRBJ1-5; D might be TRBD1 (6 bases). V was clipped by 5 bases and J by 2 bases, with 13 bases between them. The CDR3 sequence is 15 residues long. Germline-derived CDR1 and CDR2 are MGHRA and YSYEKL. The CDR3 DNA follows: TGCGCCAGCAGCAGACAGGAAAATGGCAATCAGCCCCAGCATTTT. The encoded protein is CASSRQENGNQPQHF.

This clone was seen only a few times. The chain carries TRBV9 and TRBJ2-1; the match to TRBD1 covers 9 bases. V shed 2 bases, J shed 2 bases, and the junction held 2 bases outside the gene matches. There are 15 residues in the CDR3. The V gene's germline CDR1 is SGDLS and CDR2 YYNGEE. In nucleotides, the CDR3 is TGTGCCAGCAGCGTCCGGGACAGGGCCTACAATGAGCAGTTCTTC. This codes for CASSVRDRAYNEQFF.

The chain links TRBV2 to TRBJ2-1; tentatively, D is TRBD1 (6 bases). This CDR3 contains 14 residues. Trimming shortened V by 0 bases and J by 5 bases, and 8 bases separated the two germline ends. Germline values: CDR1 SNHLY, CDR2 FYNNEI. CDR3 sequence reads: CASSEAGTHNEQFF. The CDR3 DNA sequence: TGTGCCAGCAGTGAAGCCGGGACACACAATGAGCAGTTCTTC. The variable domain in full, completed from reference TRBV2 and TRBJ2-1, reads EPEVTQTPSHQVTQMGQEVILRCVPISNHLYFYWYRQILGQKVEFLVSFYNNEISEKSEIFDDQFSVERPDGSNFTLKIRSTKLEDSAMYFCASSEAGTHNEQFFGPGTRLTVL.

This rearrangement joins TRBV6-5 to TRBJ1-2; no reliable D call. The germline CDR1 and CDR2 sequences are MNHEY and SVGAGI. The CDR3 covers 13 residues. V was trimmed by 2 bases and J by 6 bases, leaving 10 bases between them. The CDR3 DNA is TGTGCCAGCAGTTACAACCCAGGCCATGGCTACACCTTC. As protein: CASSYNPGHGYTF.

This clone occurred a few times. V is TRBV19 and J is TRBJ1-2; D is uncertain. Trimming removed 4 bases at V and 8 bases at J, with 8 bases between. Germline V gene lookup returns CDR1 LNHDA and CDR2 SQIVND (reference sequence). The CDR3 has 11 amino acids. The CDR3 nucleotides are TGTGCCAGTAGTACGTATTCCGGCTACACCTTC. This codes for CASSTYSGYTF.

The chain carries TRBV29-1 and TRBJ1-3, with D unclear. The CDR3 has 12 amino acids. V shed 4 bases and J shed 2 bases, with 6 bases lying between them. Germline V gene data show CDR1 as SQVTM and CDR2 as ANQGSEA. CDR3 amino acids: CSVATAGNTIYF. CDR3 sequence (DNA): TGCAGCGTTGCCACGGCTGGAAACACCATATATTTT.

V usage is TRBV30 and J usage is TRBJ2-3; 8 bases match TRBD1. This CDR3 has 14 residues. V dropped 3 bases and J dropped 6; count of bases not matched to a gene: 8. CDR1 and CDR2 (germline): GTSNPN, SVGIG (reference sequence). The CDR3 DNA reads as TGTGCCTGGAGGGCAGGACAGGGTGGGGATACGCAGTATTTT. Protein: CAWRAGQGGDTQYF.

This chain joins TRBV11-2 and TRBJ2-7; D not resolved. V was cut by 1 base and J by 3 bases, with 10 bases left in between. The CDR3 contains 14 residues. The V gene's germline CDR1 is SGHAT and CDR2 FQNNGV. The CDR3 spells CASSLGVFGYEQYF. The CDR3 nucleotides read TGTGCCAGCAGCTTAGGAGTCTTTGGCTACGAGCAGTACTTC.

This clone was picked up one time. This rearrangement joins TRBV7-8 to TRBJ2-1, with 12 bases lining up with TRBD2. From germline, CDR1 is SGHVS and CDR2 FQNEAQ. V lost 1 base to trimming and J lost 7 bases; unmatched junction nucleotides: 5. The CDR3 consists of 16 residues. As DNA, the CDR3 is TGTGCCAGCAGCTTAGGGACTAGCGGGGCTGGGAATGAGCAGTTCTTC. Translated: CASSLGTSGAGNEQFF.

This clone was counted once. The chain combines TRBV5-1 with TRBJ2-1; 15 positions agree with TRBD2. The germline V gene has CDR1 SGHRS and CDR2 YFSETQ. The CDR3 is made up of 17 amino acids. V was pared by 2 bases and J by 3 bases, with 3 bases of the junction left unmatched. The CDR3 loop is CASSFGLAGGLYNEQFF. The CDR3 coding sequence is TGCGCCAGCAGCTTCGGACTAGCGGGGGGGCTCTACAATGAGCAGTTCTTC.

The rearrangement links TRBV11-2 to TRBJ2-5; 7 bases align to TRBD1. V was clipped by 1 base and J by 4 bases; unmatched bases: 9. The CDR3 has 16 amino acids. Per the germline V gene, CDR1 is SGHAT and CDR2 is FQNNGV. CDR3 bases: TGTGCCAGCAGCTTAGGGGGACAGCCAGAAAGAGAGACCCAGTACTTC. Translation: CASSLGGQPERETQYF.

This chain connects TRBV18 to TRBJ2-7, with D unclear. The CDR3 is made up of 12 amino acids. Trimming took off 3 bases at V and 4 bases at J, with 7 bases between the two ends. The germline gives CDR1 KGHSH, CDR2 LQKENI. CDR3 sequence reads: CASSPQEYEQYF. In nucleotides, the CDR3 is TGTGCCAGCTCACCCCAGGAATACGAGCAGTACTTC.

The chain is built from TRBV14 and TRBJ1-5; no clear D. The CDR3 length is 14 residues. CDR1 is SGHDN and CDR2 is FVKESK in the germline V gene. V lost 3 bases and J lost 8, with 14 bases in between. CDR3 coding DNA: TGTGCCAGCAGCCACCCCGACGTGGAGGAGCCCCAGCATTTT. Translation: CASSHPDVEEPQHF.

The chain's CDR3 is CASWEGGSNQPQHF. For the CDR3, the DNA is TGTGCCAGCTGGGAGGGGGGTAGCAATCAGCCCCAGCATTTT. V is TRBV6-5 and J is TRBJ1-5; D may be TRBD1 (6 bases). The V end lost 8 bases, the J end lost 0 bases, and 11 bases lay between the germline ends. Germline CDR1 reads MNHEY; CDR2 reads SVGAGI. The CDR3 runs 14 residues.

The count of this clone is one. V usage is TRBV5-6 and J usage is TRBJ2-1, with TRBD2 identical over 11 bases. This CDR3 spans 15 amino acids. V gave up 2 bases and J gave up 7 bases; unmatched junction bases: 5. Germline assignment: CDR1 SGHDT and CDR2 YYEEEE. The CDR3 loop reads CASSFSTSGTNEQFF. The CDR3 nucleotides read TGTGCCAGCAGCTTTTCGACTAGCGGGACGAATGAGCAGTTCTTC.

The rearrangement joins TRBV6-5 to TRBJ2-5; maybe TRBD1 (5 bases). Germline loops: CDR1 MNHEY, CDR2 SVGAGI. The CDR3 sequence is 14 residues long. V lost 5 bases to trimming and J lost 1 base, with 11 bases between them. The CDR3 sequence: CASSRRQIQETQYF. The CDR3 region has the DNA TGTGCCAGCAGTCGAAGACAGATCCAAGAGACCCAGTACTTC.